A single sample is the source of the 29 T cell receptor beta chains below, sequenced in a study of blood T cell repertoires in COVID-19. TCRdb keeps only in-frame clones here, not all; method: immunoSEQ multiplex PCR. Counted here are about 66,000 clones, about 82% occurring once; the ten biggest clones make up under 8%. Sequenced: peripheral blood. The receptors were gathered from a man aged 45 to 65 with active COVID-19.

The rearrangement uses TRBV11-3 and TRBJ1-2, with D possibly being TRBD1 (6 bases). CDR3 size: 14 residues. Looked up from germline, CDR1 is SGHNT and CDR2 is YENEEA. V was pared by 2 bases and J by 5 bases, with 12 bases between. The CDR3 DNA is TGTGCCAGCAGCTTACGGGGGGGCGGATATGGCTACACCTTC. Translated: CASSLRGGGYGYTF. Full variable domain (rest looked up from reference TRBV11-3 and TRBJ1-2): EAGVVQSPRYKIIEKKQPVAFWCNPISGHNTLYWYLQNLGQGPELLIRYENEEAVDDSQLPKDRFSAERLKGVDSTLKIQPAELGDSAVYLCASSLRGGGYGYTFGSGTRLTVV.

J is TRBJ2-7 and V is TRBV11-2; 10 bases map to TRBD2. The CDR3 has 15 residues. CDR1 SGHAT and CDR2 FQNNGV come from the germline V gene. J lost 6 bases, V lost 0 bases, and 5 bases had no gene match. Written as DNA, the CDR3 is TGTGCCAGCAGCTTAGATTGGCTAGCGGGAGTCGAGCAGTACGTC. Amino acid sequence: CASSLDWLAGVEQYV.

The chain joins TRBV19 to TRBJ1-3; maybe TRBD1 (6 bases). The CDR3 has 16 amino acids. The V and J ends lost 5 bases and 5 bases respectively, with 19 bases between them. CDR1 LNHDA and CDR2 SQIVND come from the germline V gene (reference sequence). The DNA of the CDR3 is TGTGCCAGTAGTTCATCCGGGACACTGTCGAGAAACACCATATATTTT. Translated: CASSSSGTLSRNTIYF.

J is TRBJ2-3 and V is TRBV6-5; TRBD1 matches at 8 bases. The germline CDR1 and CDR2 sequences are MNHEY and SVGAGI. The trim removed 5 bases at V and 3 bases at J, leaving 4 bases unmatched. CDR3 size: 14 residues. CDR3 bases: TGTGCCAGCAGTACCCGGACAGGGACAGATACGCAGTATTTT. Residues: CASSTRTGTDTQYF.

The V and J genes are TRBV5-1 and TRBJ1-2, with a weak D call TRBD1 (5 bases). The length of the CDR3 is 13 residues. Germline CDR1 is SGHRS and CDR2 is YFSETQ. Trimming cost V 5 bases and J 2 bases, with 10 bases left between them. CDR3 sequence reads: CASSVEGNYGYTF. In DNA form, the CDR3 reads TGCGCCAGCAGTGTGGAGGGGAACTATGGCTACACCTTC.

This clone was found a few times. The chain is built from TRBV6-5 and TRBJ1-2; possibly TRBD1 for D (6 bases). Looked up from germline, CDR1 is MNHEY and CDR2 is SVGAGI. Trimming removed 5 bases from V and 3 bases from J, with 16 bases in between. The CDR3 sequence is 15 residues long. This chain's CDR3 is CASSNVGPGDYGYTF. The CDR3 nucleotides read TGTGCCAGCAGTAACGTAGGGCCAGGGGACTATGGCTACACCTTC.

The V gene is TRBV6-5, the J gene TRBJ1-1, with a weak D call TRBD1 (6 bases). The ends were cut back, 7 bases at V and 5 bases at J, with 14 bases in the middle. Germline V CDR1 and CDR2: MNHEY, SVGAGI. CDR3 size: 13 residues. The CDR3 nucleotides read TGTGCCAGCAACCAGCAGGGGACAACTGAAGCTTTCTTT. Its protein is CASNQQGTTEAFF.

In this sample, this clone turned up once. The chain carries TRBV5-1 and TRBJ1-4; maybe TRBD1 (5 bases). Per germline, CDR1 SGHRS and CDR2 YFSETQ. V was trimmed by 6 bases and J by 0 bases, leaving 9 bases between them. This CDR3 is built from 14 residues. This CDR3 reads CASTTTATNEKLFF. CDR3 nucleotide sequence: TGCGCCAGCACGACGACAGCAACTAATGAAAAACTGTTTTTT.

The chain uses TRBV24-1 and TRBJ2-1; D is possibly TRBD1 (6 bases). V gave up 3 bases and J gave up 2 bases, with 16 bases separating them. The CDR3 has 17 amino acids. In germline, CDR1 is KGHDR, CDR2 SFDVKD. The CDR3 loop is CATSDPGLGATYNEQFF. In DNA, the CDR3 is TGTGCCACCAGTGATCCGGGATTGGGGGCTACCTACAATGAGCAGTTCTTC.

This clone has a single count. Its ends do not fully match the called genes, so a read error is possible. The chain carries TRBV6-1 and TRBJ1-1, with 10 bases that match TRBD1. This CDR3 region has 14 residues. CDR1 MNHNS and CDR2 SASEGT come from the germline V gene. CDR3 residues: CASREGQGGSEAFF. DNA for the CDR3: TGTGCCAGCAGGGAAGGACAGGGGGGCTCTGAAGCTTTCTTT.

The chain links TRBV7-9 to TRBJ1-2, with D perhaps matching TRBD1 (5 bases). The CDR3 length is 15 residues. In germline, CDR1 is SEHNR, CDR2 FQNEAQ (reference sequence). V was cut by 5 bases and J by 0 bases, with 13 bases left in between. The CDR3 nucleotides are TGTGCCAGCAGCGCTCCGGGACTGACTAACTATGGCTACACCTTC. Its protein is CASSAPGLTNYGYTF.

J is TRBJ2-1 and V is TRBV6-4; tentatively, D is TRBD2 (5 bases). CDR3 length equals 15 residues. Per germline, CDR1 MRHNA and CDR2 SNTAGT. Deletions cut 0 bases from V and 7 bases from J, with 13 bases between. CDR3 in amino acids: CASSDSNGVVNEQFF. For the CDR3, the DNA is TGTGCCAGCAGTGACTCGAACGGGGTGGTGAATGAGCAGTTCTTC.

This chain links TRBV6-5 with TRBJ1-4; a weak D match, TRBD1 (5 bases). The V end was cut by 7 bases, the J end by 3 bases, with 15 bases between. The germline CDR1 and CDR2 sequences are MNHEY and SVGAGI. The CDR3 contains 15 residues. Here the CDR3 DNA reads TGTGCCAGCAACTTCGGGGGGGTGCCTAATGAAAAACTGTTTTTT. The encoded protein is CASNFGGVPNEKLFF.

The chain recombines TRBV6-5 with TRBJ1-4; D not certain. CDR3 size: 13 residues. Germline values: CDR1 MNHEY, CDR2 SVGAGI. Trimming removed 6 bases at V and 5 bases at J, with 10 bases between. CDR3 nucleotide sequence: TGTGCCAGCAGGAGGGAGGGCAATGAAAAACTGTTTTTT. Translated, it gives CASRREGNEKLFF.

This clone was picked up one time. The chain uses TRBV7-9 and TRBJ2-2, with 7 bases that match TRBD1. Trimming removed 9 bases from V and 2 bases from J; junction bases left unmatched: 9. Germline CDR1 SEHNR, CDR2 FQNEAQ (reference sequence). The CDR3 is 15 amino acids. The CDR3 DNA reads TGTGCCAGTCCACCGGGACAGCATAACACCGGGGAGCTGTTTTTT. Protein sequence: CASPPGQHNTGELFF.

This sequence joins TRBV27 and TRBJ1-5; D is perhaps TRBD1 (6 bases). This CDR3 comprises 14 residues. CDR1 and CDR2 from the germline V gene are MNHEY and SMNVEV (reference sequence). The ends were cut back, 3 bases at V and 2 bases at J, with 8 bases in the middle. The CDR3 sequence: CASSFEGGNQPQHF. DNA for the CDR3: TGTGCCAGCAGTTTCGAGGGGGGCAATCAGCCCCAGCATTTT.

This chain connects TRBV19 to TRBJ1-5; D might be TRBD1 (5 bases). CDR1 and CDR2 from the germline V gene are LNHDA and SQIVND (reference sequence). The ends were cut back, 9 bases at V and 0 bases at J, with 21 bases in the middle. This CDR3 has 17 amino acids. The chain's CDR3 is CASGMQAGRYSNQPQHF. The DNA for the CDR3 is TGTGCCAGCGGAATGCAGGCAGGGCGATATAGCAATCAGCCCCAGCATTTT.

J is TRBJ2-1 and V is TRBV5-6, with TRBD2 identical over 8 bases. Germline assignment: CDR1 SGHDT and CDR2 YYEEEE. The CDR3 runs to 15 residues. The V gene end was trimmed by 4 bases and the J gene end by 2 bases; junction bases not matched to a gene: 5. CDR3 sequence: CASSRLSGAYNEQFF. CDR3 in DNA: TGTGCCAGCAGCCGCCTTAGCGGGGCCTACAATGAGCAGTTCTTC.

The chain combines TRBV11-2 with TRBJ1-2; D is perhaps TRBD1 (5 bases). This CDR3 has 14 amino acids. The germline CDR1 and CDR2 sequences are SGHAT and FQNNGV. Trimming stripped 1 base from V and 8 bases from J, with 14 bases between. In DNA, the CDR3 is TGTGCCAGCAGCTTAGGGCAGGGTGGCTACGGCTACACCTTC. This translates into CASSLGQGGYGYTF.

This clone occurred a few times. The gene calls are TRBV11-3 and TRBJ1-1; 8 bases are shared with TRBD1. The CDR3 consists of 14 residues. J gave up 4 bases and V 3 bases, and 4 bases lay outside the gene matches. Germline V gene data show CDR1 as SGHNT and CDR2 as YENEEA. CDR3 amino acids: CASSLTGVVTEAFF. The CDR3 coding sequence is TGTGCCAGCAGCTTGACAGGGGTGGTCACTGAAGCTTTCTTT.

This chain links TRBV19 with TRBJ1-2; 9 bases align to TRBD1. Germline V gene lookup returns CDR1 LNHDA and CDR2 SQIVND (reference sequence). CDR3 length equals 14 residues. The V gene end was trimmed by 6 bases and the J gene end by 4 bases; junction bases not matched to a gene: 6. Here the CDR3 DNA reads TGTGCCAGTAGAGCCGGGACAGGGACCTATGGCTACACCTTC. Protein product: CASRAGTGTYGYTF.

The chain recombines TRBV28 with TRBJ1-6; D gene ambiguous. The CDR3 covers 14 residues. Trimming removed 4 bases at V and 7 bases at J, with 11 bases between. Germline loops: CDR1 MDHEN, CDR2 SYDVKM. The DNA of the CDR3 is TGTGCCAGCAGTTCGAACCCAGAAAATTCACCCCTCCACTTT. This gives the protein CASSSNPENSPLHF.

This chain joins TRBV7-8 and TRBJ2-7; 8 bases line up with TRBD1. The V gene's germline CDR1 is SGHVS and CDR2 FQNEAQ. This CDR3 is 15 amino acids long. Trimming cost V 1 base and J 6 bases; bases outside gene matches: 8. In DNA, the CDR3 is TGTGCCAGCAGCTTAGGGGGACAGGAGATCACCGAGCAGTACTTC. This sequence encodes CASSLGGQEITEQYF.

The rearrangement links TRBV2 to TRBJ2-6; 9 bases align to TRBD1. The CDR3 loop spans 19 amino acids. J lost 1 base, V lost 3 bases, and 10 bases had no gene match. The germline V gene has CDR1 SNHLY and CDR2 FYNNEI. CDR3 protein: CASSDIRDREVSGANVLTF. CDR3 in DNA: TGTGCCAGCAGTGATATACGGGACAGGGAAGTATCTGGGGCCAACGTCCTGACTTTC. Supplemented by reference TRBV2 and TRBJ2-6, the full variable domain reads EPEVTQTPSHQVTQMGQEVILRCVPISNHLYFYWYRQILGQKVEFLVSFYNNEISEKSEIFDDQFSVERPDGSNFTLKIRSTKLEDSAMYFCASSDIRDREVSGANVLTFGAGSRLTVL.

There are a few counts of this clone. The chain couples TRBV6-2 or TRBV6-3 to TRBJ1-5; 7 nucleotides agree with TRBD1. Germline CDR1 is MNHEY and CDR2 is SVGEGT. Unmatched junction bases numbered 0, after V lost 0 bases and J lost 4 bases. The CDR3 is 14 residues long. The CDR3 DNA is TGTGCCAGCAGTTACTCGGGACAGAATCAGCCCCAGCATTTT. Translating it yields CASSYSGQNQPQHF.

This chain links TRBV11-2 with TRBJ2-3; TRBD1 aligns across 7 bases. J was trimmed by 2 bases and V by 5 bases; bases with no gene match: 10. The CDR3 runs 16 residues. The germline V gene has CDR1 SGHAT and CDR2 FQNNGV. The CDR3 reads CASSRGGSRATDTQYF. As DNA, the CDR3 is TGTGCCAGCAGCAGAGGGGGCTCCCGGGCCACAGATACGCAGTATTTT.

The chain carries TRBV27 and TRBJ1-1; D unresolved. The CDR3 spans 17 residues. Germline CDR1 is MNHEY and CDR2 is SMNVEV (reference sequence). V was pared by 2 bases and J by 1 base, with 17 bases between. DNA for the CDR3: TGTGCCAGCAGTTTAAGGAGCAATCAGATGGGGAACACTGAAGCTTTCTTT. Its protein is CASSLRSNQMGNTEAFF.

The chain carries TRBV6-5 and TRBJ1-6, with 8 bases lining up with TRBD1. Germline V gene lookup returns CDR1 MNHEY and CDR2 SVGAGI. This CDR3 has 15 residues. J lost 6 bases, V lost 2 bases, and 3 bases had no gene match. CDR3 DNA: TGTGCCAGCAGTTACGACAGGGGACCTAATTCACCCCTCCACTTT. Its protein product is CASSYDRGPNSPLHF.

V and J are TRBV9 and TRBJ2-3; no clear D. The CDR3 extends over 15 amino acids. Germline CDR1 reads SGDLS; CDR2 reads YYNGEE. The V end lost 3 bases, the J end lost 0 bases, and 11 bases lay between the germline ends. The CDR3 nucleotides are TGTGCCAGCAGCGAAATATCCACTAGCACAGATACGCAGTATTTT. It translates to CASSEISTSTDTQYF.